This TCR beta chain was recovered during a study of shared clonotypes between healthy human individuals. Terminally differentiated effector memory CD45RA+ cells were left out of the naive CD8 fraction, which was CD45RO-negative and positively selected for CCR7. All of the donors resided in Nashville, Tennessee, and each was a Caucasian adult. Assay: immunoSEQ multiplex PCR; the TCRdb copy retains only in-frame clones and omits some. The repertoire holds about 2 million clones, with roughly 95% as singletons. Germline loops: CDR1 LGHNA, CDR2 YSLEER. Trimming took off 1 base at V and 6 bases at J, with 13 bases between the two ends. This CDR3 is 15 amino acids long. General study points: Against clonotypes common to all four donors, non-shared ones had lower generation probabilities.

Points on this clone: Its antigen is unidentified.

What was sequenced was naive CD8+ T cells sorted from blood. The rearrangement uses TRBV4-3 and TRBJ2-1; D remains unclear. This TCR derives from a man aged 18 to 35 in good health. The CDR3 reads CASSQVGSAVNEQFF. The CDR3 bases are TGCGCCAGCAGCCAAGTGGGCTCCGCGGTCAATGAGCAGTTCTTC.